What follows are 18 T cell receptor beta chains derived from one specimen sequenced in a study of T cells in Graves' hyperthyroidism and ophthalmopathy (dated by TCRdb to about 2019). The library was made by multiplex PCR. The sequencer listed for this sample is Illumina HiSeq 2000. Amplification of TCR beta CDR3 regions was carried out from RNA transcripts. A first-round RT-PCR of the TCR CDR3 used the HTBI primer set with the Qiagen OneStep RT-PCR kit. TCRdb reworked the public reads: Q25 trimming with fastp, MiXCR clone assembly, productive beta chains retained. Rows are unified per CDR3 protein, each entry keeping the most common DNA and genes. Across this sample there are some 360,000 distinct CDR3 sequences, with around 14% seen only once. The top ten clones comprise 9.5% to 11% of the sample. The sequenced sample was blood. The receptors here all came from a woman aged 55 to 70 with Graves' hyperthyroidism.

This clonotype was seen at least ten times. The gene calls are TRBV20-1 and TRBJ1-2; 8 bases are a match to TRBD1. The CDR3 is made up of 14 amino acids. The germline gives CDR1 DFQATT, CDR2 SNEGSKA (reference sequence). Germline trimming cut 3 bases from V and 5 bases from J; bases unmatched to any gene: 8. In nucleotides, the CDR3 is TGCAGTGCTAGTATGGGACAGGACCCATATGGCTACACCTTC. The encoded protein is CSASMGQDPYGYTF.

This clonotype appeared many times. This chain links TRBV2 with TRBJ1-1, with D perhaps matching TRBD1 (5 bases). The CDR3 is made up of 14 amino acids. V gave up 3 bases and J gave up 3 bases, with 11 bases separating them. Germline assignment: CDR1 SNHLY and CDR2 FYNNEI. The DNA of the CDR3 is TGTGCCAGCAGTGATCGGGGGAGGGACACTGAAGCTTTCTTT. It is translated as CASSDRGRDTEAFF. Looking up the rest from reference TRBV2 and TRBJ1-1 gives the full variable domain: EPEVTQTPSHQVTQMGQEVILRCVPISNHLYFYWYRQILGQKVEFLVSFYNNEISEKSEIFDDQFSVERPDGSNFTLKIRSTKLEDSAMYFCASSDRGRDTEAFFGQGTRLTVV.

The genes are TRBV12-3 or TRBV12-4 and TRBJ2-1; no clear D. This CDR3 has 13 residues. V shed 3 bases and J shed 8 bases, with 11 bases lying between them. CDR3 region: CASSFLRRDEQFF. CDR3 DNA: TGTGCCAGCAGTTTTCTTCGTCGGGATGAGCAGTTCTTC.

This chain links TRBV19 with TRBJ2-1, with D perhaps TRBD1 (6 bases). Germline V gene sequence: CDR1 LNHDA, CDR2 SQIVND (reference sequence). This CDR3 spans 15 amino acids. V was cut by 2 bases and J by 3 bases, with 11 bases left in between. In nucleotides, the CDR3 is TGTGCCAGTAGTATATTTCAGGGGCTCTACAATGAGCAGTTCTTC. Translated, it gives CASSIFQGLYNEQFF.

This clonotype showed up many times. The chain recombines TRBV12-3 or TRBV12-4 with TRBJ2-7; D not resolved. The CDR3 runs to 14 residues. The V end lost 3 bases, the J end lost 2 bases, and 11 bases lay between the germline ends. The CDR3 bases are TGTGCCAGCAGTTTGTCCGGCGGAACCTACGAGCAGTACTTC. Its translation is CASSLSGGTYEQYF.

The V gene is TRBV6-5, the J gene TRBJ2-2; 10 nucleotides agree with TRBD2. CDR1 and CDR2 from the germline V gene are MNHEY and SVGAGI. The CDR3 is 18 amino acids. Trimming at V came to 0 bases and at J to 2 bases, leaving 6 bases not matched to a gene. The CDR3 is CASSYSKRLAGNTGELFF. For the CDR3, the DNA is TGTGCCAGCAGTTACTCAAAACGACTAGCGGGCAACACCGGGGAGCTGTTTTTT.

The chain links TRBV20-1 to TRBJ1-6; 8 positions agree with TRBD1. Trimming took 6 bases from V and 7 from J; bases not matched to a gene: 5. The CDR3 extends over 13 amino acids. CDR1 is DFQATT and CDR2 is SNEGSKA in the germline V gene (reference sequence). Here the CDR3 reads CSASGQENSPLHF. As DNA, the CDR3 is TGCAGTGCCTCGGGACAGGAGAATTCACCCCTCCACTTT.

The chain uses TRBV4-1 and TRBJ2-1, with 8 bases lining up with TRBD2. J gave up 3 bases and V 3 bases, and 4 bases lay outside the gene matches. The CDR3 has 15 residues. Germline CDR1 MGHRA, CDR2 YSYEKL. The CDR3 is CASSHETSGYNEQFF. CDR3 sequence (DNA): TGCGCCAGCAGCCACGAAACTAGCGGCTACAATGAGCAGTTCTTC.

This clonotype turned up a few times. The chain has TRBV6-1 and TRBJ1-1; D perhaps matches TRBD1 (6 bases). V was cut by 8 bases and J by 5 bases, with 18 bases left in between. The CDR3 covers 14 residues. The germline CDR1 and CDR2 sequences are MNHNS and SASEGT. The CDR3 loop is CASCPQGPRTEAFF. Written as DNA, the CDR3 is TGTGCCAGCTGCCCCCAGGGGCCTCGAACTGAAGCTTTCTTT.

CDR3 nucleotide sequence: TGTGCCAGCTGGCGGGGTGACAGTGGGAACACCGGGGAGCTGTTTTTT. Protein: CASWRGDSGNTGELFF. This sequence joins TRBV6-1 and TRBJ2-2, with D possibly matching TRBD2 (6 bases). Germline CDR1 and CDR2: MNHNS and SASEGT. This CDR3 comprises 16 residues. Trimming cost V 8 bases and J 1 base, with 17 bases left between them.

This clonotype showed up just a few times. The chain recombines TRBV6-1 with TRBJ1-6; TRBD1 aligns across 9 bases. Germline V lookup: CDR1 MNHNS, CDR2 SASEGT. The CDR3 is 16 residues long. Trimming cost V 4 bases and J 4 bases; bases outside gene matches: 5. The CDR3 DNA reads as TGTGCCAGCAGTGCCGGGACAGGGCCTTATAATTCACCCCTCCACTTT. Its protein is CASSAGTGPYNSPLHF.

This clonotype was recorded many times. CDR3 sequence (DNA): TGCGCCAGCAGTTCTGACGGGACCCAAGAGAATGAAGCTTTCTTT. Protein product: CASSSDGTQENEAFF. The chain recombines TRBV5-1 with TRBJ1-1, with D perhaps TRBD1 (5 bases). The CDR3 extends over 15 amino acids. Germline-derived CDR1 and CDR2 are SGHRS and YFSETQ. V was shortened by 5 bases and J by 7 bases, with 21 bases between the two germline ends. Combining the CDR3 with reference TRBV5-1 and TRBJ1-1 gives the whole variable domain KAGVTQTPRYLIKTRGQQVTLSCSPISGHRSVSWYQQTPGQGLQFLFEYFSETQRNKGNFPGRFSGRQFSNSRSEMNVSTLELGDSALYLCASSSDGTQENEAFFGQGTRLTVV.

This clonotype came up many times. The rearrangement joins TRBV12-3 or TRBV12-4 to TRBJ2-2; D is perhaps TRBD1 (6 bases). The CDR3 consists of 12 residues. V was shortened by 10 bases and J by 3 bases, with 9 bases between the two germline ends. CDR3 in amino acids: CATWTDTGELFF. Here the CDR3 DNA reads TGTGCCACCTGGACAGACACCGGGGAGCTGTTTTTT.

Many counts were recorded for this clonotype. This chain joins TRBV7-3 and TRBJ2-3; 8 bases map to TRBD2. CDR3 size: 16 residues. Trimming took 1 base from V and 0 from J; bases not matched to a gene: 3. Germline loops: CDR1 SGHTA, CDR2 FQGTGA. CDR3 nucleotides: TGTGCCAGCAGCTTAATGGGCGGGGGGAGCACAGATACGCAGTATTTT. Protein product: CASSLMGGGSTDTQYF.

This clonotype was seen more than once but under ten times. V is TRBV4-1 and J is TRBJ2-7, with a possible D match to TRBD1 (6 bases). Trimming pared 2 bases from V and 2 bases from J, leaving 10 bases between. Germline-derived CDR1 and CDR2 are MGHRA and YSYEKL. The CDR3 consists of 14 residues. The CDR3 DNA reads TGCGCCAGCAGCCAAACAGGGTTAACCTACGAGCAGTACTTC. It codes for CASSQTGLTYEQYF.

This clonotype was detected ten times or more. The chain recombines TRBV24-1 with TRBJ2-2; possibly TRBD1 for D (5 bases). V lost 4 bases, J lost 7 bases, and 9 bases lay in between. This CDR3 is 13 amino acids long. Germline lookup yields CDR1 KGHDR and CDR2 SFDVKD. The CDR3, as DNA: TGTGCCACCAGTGACCCAGGGAACGGGGAGCTGTTTTTT. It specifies CATSDPGNGELFF.

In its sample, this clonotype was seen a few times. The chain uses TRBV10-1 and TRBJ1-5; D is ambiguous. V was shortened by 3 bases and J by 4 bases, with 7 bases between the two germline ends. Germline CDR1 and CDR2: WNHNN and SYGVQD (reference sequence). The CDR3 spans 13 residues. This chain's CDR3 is CASSDSGNQPQHF. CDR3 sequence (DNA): TGCGCCAGCAGTGATAGTGGGAATCAGCCCCAGCATTTT.

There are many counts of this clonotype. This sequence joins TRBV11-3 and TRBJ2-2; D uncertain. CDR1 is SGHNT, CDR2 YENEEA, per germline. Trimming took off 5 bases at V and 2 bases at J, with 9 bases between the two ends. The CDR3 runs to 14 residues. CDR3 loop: CASSPAINTGELFF. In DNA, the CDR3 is TGTGCCAGCAGCCCGGCCATAAACACCGGGGAGCTGTTTTTT.